What follows are 15 T cell receptor beta chains derived from one specimen sequenced in a study of blood T cell repertoires in COVID-19. TCRdb's table, derived via immunoSEQ multiplex PCR, lists solely in-frame clones and lacks some. The sample includes roughly 120,000 clones, 82% of them seen just once. The sequenced sample was peripheral blood. These receptor sequences come from a human donor in a cohort sampled during active COVID-19.

This chain connects TRBV6-5 to TRBJ1-1; 9 bases match TRBD1. The CDR3 sequence is 13 residues long. Germline loops: CDR1 MNHEY, CDR2 SVGAGI. The V segment lost 6 bases and the J segment 4 bases; nucleotides outside the gene matches: 3. The CDR3: CASRPTGGTEAFF. The CDR3 nucleotides are TGTGCCAGCAGGCCGACAGGGGGCACTGAAGCTTTCTTT.

The genes are TRBV27 and TRBJ1-6; TRBD1 is a possible D gene (6 bases). CDR3 length: 14 amino acids. V shed 3 bases and J shed 6 bases, with 9 bases lying between them. Looked up from germline, CDR1 is MNHEY and CDR2 is SMNVEV (reference sequence). This CDR3 is CASSLTGLNSPLHF. DNA of the CDR3: TGTGCCAGCAGTTTGACAGGCCTTAATTCACCCCTCCACTTT.

The genes are TRBV5-6 and TRBJ2-5, with D maybe TRBD1 (6 bases). This CDR3 region has 13 residues. Germline V CDR1 and CDR2: SGHDT, YYEEEE. With 0 bases removed from V and 5 bases from J, the gap between germline ends came to 8 bases. The DNA of the CDR3 is TGTGCCAGCAGCTTGGCAGGGGCCGAGACCCAGTACTTC. Encoded protein: CASSLAGAETQYF.

The rearrangement links TRBV6-2 or TRBV6-3 to TRBJ2-3; 10 nucleotides line up with TRBD1. Germline CDR1 reads MNHEY; CDR2 reads SVGEGT. The V gene end was trimmed by 2 bases and the J gene end by 0 bases; junction bases not matched to a gene: 8. The CDR3 consists of 18 residues. For the CDR3, the DNA is TGTGCCAGCAGTTACCTCCTCGGGACAGGGGATAGCACAGATACGCAGTATTTT. It is translated as CASSYLLGTGDSTDTQYF.

This rearrangement joins TRBV27 to TRBJ1-5, with D perhaps TRBD1 (5 bases). The CDR3 contains 12 residues. From germline, CDR1 is MNHEY and CDR2 SMNVEV (reference sequence). Trimming removed 6 bases at V and 7 bases at J, with 10 bases between. CDR3 nucleotide sequence: TGTGCCAGCAGGGGTCAGGGACAGCCCCAGCATTTT. It encodes CASRGQGQPQHF.

The chain recombines TRBV3-1 (or the pseudogene TRBV3-2) with TRBJ2-1, with 7 bases matching TRBD2. The germline V gene has CDR1 LGHDT and CDR2 YNNKEL (reference sequence). This CDR3 has 17 amino acids. The J segment lost 0 bases and the V segment lost 0 bases, leaving 5 bases of the junction unmatched. The CDR3 spells CASSQDGLADSYNEQFF. CDR3 sequence (DNA): TGTGCCAGCAGCCAAGATGGCCTAGCGGACTCCTACAATGAGCAGTTCTTC.

V gene TRBV27 combines with J gene TRBJ2-3; D gene unclear. CDR3 length: 14 amino acids. Germline assignment: CDR1 MNHEY and CDR2 SMNVEV (reference sequence). With 0 bases removed from V and 0 bases from J, the gap between germline ends came to 4 bases. CDR3 amino acids: CASSLSSSTDTQYF. The DNA of the CDR3 is TGTGCCAGCAGTTTATCTTCTAGCACAGATACGCAGTATTTT.

The genes are TRBV5-1 and TRBJ2-3, with 11 bases identical to TRBD2. V trimming: 4 bases; J trimming: 1 base; junction bases outside the gene matches: 5. Germline CDR1 is SGHRS and CDR2 is YFSETQ. CDR3 length equals 16 residues. The CDR3 DNA reads TGCGCCAGCAGCCGTAGCGGGGGGGATGGCACAGATACGCAGTATTTT. This gives the protein CASSRSGGDGTDTQYF.

This rearrangement joins TRBV5-4 to TRBJ1-2; 8 bases match TRBD1. The CDR3 loop spans 13 amino acids. J was trimmed by 4 bases and V by 4 bases; bases with no gene match: 3. Germline lookup yields CDR1 SGHNT and CDR2 YYREEE (reference sequence). The CDR3 loop is CASSRGQAYGYTF. In DNA form, the CDR3 reads TGTGCCAGCAGCCGGGGACAGGCCTATGGCTACACCTTC.

This clone is a singleton in its sample. V is TRBV10-3 and J is TRBJ2-3; 11 bases agree with TRBD1. With V trimmed by 3 bases and J by 2 bases, 28 bases remained unmatched. The CDR3 runs 24 residues. Germline CDR1 and CDR2: ENHRY and SYGVKD. The CDR3 is CAISDAGTGGTGSGGLSSTDTQYF. In nucleotides, the CDR3 is TGTGCCATCAGTGATGCCGGGACAGGGGGGACCGGGAGCGGGGGCCTTTCTTCCACAGATACGCAGTATTTT.

This chain joins TRBV2 and TRBJ1-2, with D uncertain. The germline V gene encodes CDR1 SNHLY and CDR2 FYNNEI. The CDR3 length is 13 residues. Trimming took 2 bases from V and 8 from J, leaving 12 bases between them. CDR3 sequence reads: CASSENGDPGYTF. Here the CDR3 DNA reads TGTGCCAGCAGTGAAAACGGAGACCCGGGCTACACCTTC. Together with reference TRBV2 and TRBJ1-2, the CDR3 gives the full variable domain: EPEVTQTPSHQVTQMGQEVILRCVPISNHLYFYWYRQILGQKVEFLVSFYNNEISEKSEIFDDQFSVERPDGSNFTLKIRSTKLEDSAMYFCASSENGDPGYTFGSGTRLTVV.

Here the CDR3 reads CSVGTGYYGYTF. CDR3 in DNA: TGCAGCGTCGGGACAGGCTATTATGGCTACACCTTC. This rearrangement joins TRBV29-1 to TRBJ1-2, with 8 positions matching TRBD1. Germline V gene sequence: CDR1 SQVTM, CDR2 ANQGSEA. V shed 6 bases and J 5 bases; nucleotides not matched to a gene: 5. There are 12 residues in the CDR3.

This rearrangement joins TRBV5-1 to TRBJ2-1; 8 positions agree with TRBD1. V gave up 1 base and J gave up 2 bases; unmatched junction bases: 2. Germline V lookup: CDR1 SGHRS, CDR2 YFSETQ. The CDR3 consists of 15 residues. CDR3 amino acids: CASSLTGGTYNEQFF. Here the CDR3 DNA reads TGCGCCAGCAGCTTGACAGGGGGTACCTACAATGAGCAGTTCTTC. Drawing the rest from reference TRBV5-1 and TRBJ2-1, the complete variable domain is KAGVTQTPRYLIKTRGQQVTLSCSPISGHRSVSWYQQTPGQGLQFLFEYFSETQRNKGNFPGRFSGRQFSNSRSEMNVSTLELGDSALYLCASSLTGGTYNEQFFGPGTRLTVL.

The gene calls are TRBV2 and TRBJ1-4; 7 nucleotides line up with TRBD1. V shed 3 bases and J 14 bases; nucleotides not matched to a gene: 6. In germline, CDR1 is SNHLY, CDR2 FYNNEI. This CDR3 contains 12 residues. The CDR3 region has the DNA TGTGCCAGCAGTGACCGGGACAGAGGGCTGTTTTTT. Amino acid sequence: CASSDRDRGLFF.

The chain joins TRBV5-1 to TRBJ2-7; 10 bases agree with TRBD1. The J segment lost 6 bases and the V segment lost 7 bases, leaving 7 bases of the junction unmatched. Germline V CDR1 and CDR2: SGHRS, YFSETQ. The CDR3 is made up of 13 amino acids. This CDR3 reads CASVRDRGAEQYF. CDR3 in DNA: TGCGCCAGCGTCCGGGACAGGGGTGCCGAGCAGTACTTC. The full variable domain, in which reference TRBV5-1 and TRBJ2-7 provide the parts outside the CDR3, is KAGVTQTPRYLIKTRGQQVTLSCSPISGHRSVSWYQQTPGQGLQFLFEYFSETQRNKGNFPGRFSGRQFSNSRSEMNVSTLELGDSALYLCASVRDRGAEQYFGPGTRLTVT.